This TCR beta chain is from a study of OX40 agonist ivuxolimab in advanced cancers. About the study: An agonistic human IgG2 monoclonal antibody against OX40 (CD134) was given. Ivuxolimab, which patients received intravenously every 2 weeks, was dosed at 0.01 to 10 mg/kg. Study outcomes and limitations: Within 6 weeks, CD4+ and CD8+ blood T cells expanded clonally at 0.1 to 3.0 mg/kg. Low normalized T-cell clonal expansion was additionally recorded for some nonresponders.

Sequencing used immunoSEQ multiplex PCR; TCRdb keeps in-frame clones, though not all of them. The sample includes 50,000 to 75,000 clones, about nine tenths of them seen just once. Turning to this clone: Its antigen is still unknown.

This sequence originates from an adult with an advanced solid tumor such as melanoma, head and neck, liver or kidney cancer. Specimen: CD4+ or CD8+ T cells sorted from blood, collected in a trial of the OX40 agonist ivuxolimab.

This CDR3 reads CASSWTDNLGGYTF. CDR3 nucleotide sequence: TGCGCCAGCAGCTGGACGGATAACCTTGGTGGCTACACCTTC. This chain connects TRBV5-1 to TRBJ1-2; D call uncertain. The CDR3 consists of 14 residues. CDR1 and CDR2 from the germline V gene are SGHRS and YFSETQ. The V end was cut by 3 bases, the J end by 7 bases, with 16 bases between.